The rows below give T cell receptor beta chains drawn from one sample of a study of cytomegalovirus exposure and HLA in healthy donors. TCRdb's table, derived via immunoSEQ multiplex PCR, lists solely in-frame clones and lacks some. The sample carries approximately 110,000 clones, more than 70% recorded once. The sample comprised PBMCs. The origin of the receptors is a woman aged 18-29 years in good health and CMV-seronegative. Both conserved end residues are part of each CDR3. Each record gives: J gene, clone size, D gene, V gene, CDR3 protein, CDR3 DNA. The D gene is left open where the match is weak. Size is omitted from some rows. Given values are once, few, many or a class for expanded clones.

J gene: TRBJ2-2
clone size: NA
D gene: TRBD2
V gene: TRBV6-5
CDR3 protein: CASSSGLASSGELFF
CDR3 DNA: TGTGCCAGCAGTTCCGGACTAGCCTCCTCCGGGGAGCTGTTTTTT

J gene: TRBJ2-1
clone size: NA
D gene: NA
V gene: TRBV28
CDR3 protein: CASRPPASGPLNEQFF
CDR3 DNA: TGTGCCAGCAGACCCCCCGCCAGCGGCCCTTTGAATGAGCAGTTCTTC

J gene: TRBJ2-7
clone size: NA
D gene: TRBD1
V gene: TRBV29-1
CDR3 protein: CSVEVDRGYYEQYF
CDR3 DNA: TGCAGCGTTGAAGTGGACAGGGGCTACTACGAGCAGTACTTC

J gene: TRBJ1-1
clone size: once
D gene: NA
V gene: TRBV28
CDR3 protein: CASSFRFRGNTEAFF
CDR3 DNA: TGTGCCAGCAGTTTCCGCTTTAGGGGGAACACTGAAGCTTTCTTT

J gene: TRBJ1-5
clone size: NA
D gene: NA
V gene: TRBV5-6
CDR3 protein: CASSLRSGGPYQPQHF
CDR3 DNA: TGTGCCAGCAGCTTGAGGAGCGGTGGGCCCTATCAGCCCCAGCATTTT

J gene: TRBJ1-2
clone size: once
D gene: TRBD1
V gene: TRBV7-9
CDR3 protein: CASSSTGGVGYTF
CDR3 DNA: TGTGCCAGCAGCTCTACAGGGGGCGTAGGCTACACCTTC

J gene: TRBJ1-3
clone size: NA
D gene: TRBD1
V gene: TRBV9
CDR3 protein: CASSPTITGEGNTIYF
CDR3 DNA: TGTGCCAGCAGCCCCACAATCACAGGGGAAGGAAACACCATATATTTT

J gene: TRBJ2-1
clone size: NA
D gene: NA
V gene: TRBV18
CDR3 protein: CASSPPFVGSSYNEQFF
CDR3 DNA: TGTGCCAGCTCACCACCCTTCGTAGGGAGCTCCTACAATGAGCAGTTCTTC

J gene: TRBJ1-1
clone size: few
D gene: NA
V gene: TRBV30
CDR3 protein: CACTGNTEAFF
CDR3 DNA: TGTGCCTGCACGGGGAACACTGAAGCTTTCTTT

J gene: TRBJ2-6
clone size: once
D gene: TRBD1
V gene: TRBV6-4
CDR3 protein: CASSEVGQGSSGANVLTF
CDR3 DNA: TGTGCCAGCAGTGAAGTCGGACAGGGGAGCTCTGGGGCCAACGTCCTGACTTTC

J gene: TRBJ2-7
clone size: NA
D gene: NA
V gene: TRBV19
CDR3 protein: CASSIDGGLFREEQYF
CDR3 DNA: TGTGCCAGTAGTATAGATGGGGGCCTGTTTAGAGAAGAGCAGTACTTC

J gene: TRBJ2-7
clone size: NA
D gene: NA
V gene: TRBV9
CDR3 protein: CASSVAGDSTYEQYF
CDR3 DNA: TGTGCCAGCAGCGTAGCTGGGGACTCTACCTACGAGCAGTACTTC

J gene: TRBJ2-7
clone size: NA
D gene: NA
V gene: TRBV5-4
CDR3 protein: CASSRGTGTYEQYF
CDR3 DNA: TGTGCCAGCAGCCGGGGGACTGGGACCTACGAGCAGTACTTC

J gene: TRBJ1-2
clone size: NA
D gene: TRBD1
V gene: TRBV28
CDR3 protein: CASRPPGTENSYGYTF
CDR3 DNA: TGTGCCAGCCGACCCCCCGGGACAGAAAATTCCTATGGCTACACCTTC

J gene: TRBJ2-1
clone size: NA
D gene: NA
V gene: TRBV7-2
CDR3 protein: CASSLAAGLHNEQFF
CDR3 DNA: TGTGCCAGCAGCTTAGCGGCGGGGCTCCACAATGAGCAGTTCTTC

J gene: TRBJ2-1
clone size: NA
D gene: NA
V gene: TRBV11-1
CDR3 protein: CASRANRESYNEQFF
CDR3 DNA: TGTGCCAGCAGGGCGAACAGGGAGAGTTACAATGAGCAGTTCTTC

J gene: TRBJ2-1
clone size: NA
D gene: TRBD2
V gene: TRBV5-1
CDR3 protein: CASRAGLAFEQFF
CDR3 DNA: TGCGCCAGCAGGGCGGGACTAGCTTTTGAGCAGTTCTTC

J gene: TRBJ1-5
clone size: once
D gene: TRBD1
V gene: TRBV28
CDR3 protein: CASSPPGQYIRNQPQHF
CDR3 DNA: TGTGCCAGCAGTCCTCCGGGACAGTACATCCGCAATCAGCCCCAGCATTTT

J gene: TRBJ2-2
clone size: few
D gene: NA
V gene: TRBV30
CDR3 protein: CAWRQGPNTGELFF
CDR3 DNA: TGTGCCTGGAGGCAGGGGCCGAACACCGGGGAGCTGTTTTTT

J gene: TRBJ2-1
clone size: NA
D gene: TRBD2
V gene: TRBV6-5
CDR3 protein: CASSYAGAGDEQFF
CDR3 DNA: TGTGCCAGCAGTTACGCGGGCGCGGGAGATGAGCAGTTCTTC

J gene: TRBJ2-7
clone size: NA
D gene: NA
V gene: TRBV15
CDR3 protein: CATSRDQVFAGKVPYEQYF
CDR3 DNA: TGTGCCACCAGCAGAGATCAAGTCTTTGCAGGGAAGGTCCCCTACGAGCAGTACTTC

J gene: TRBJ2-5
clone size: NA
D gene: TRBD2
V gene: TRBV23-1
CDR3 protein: CASSQIGLAGAVRETQYF
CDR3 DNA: TGCGCCAGCAGTCAAATCGGCCTAGCGGGAGCAGTCAGAGAGACCCAGTACTTC

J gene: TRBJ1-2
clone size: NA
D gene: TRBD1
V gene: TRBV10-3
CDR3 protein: CAISALDRGTNYGYTF
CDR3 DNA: TGTGCCATCAGCGCCCTTGACAGGGGGACAAACTATGGCTACACCTTC

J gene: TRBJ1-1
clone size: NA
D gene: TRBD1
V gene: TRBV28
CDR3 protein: CASSWDRGKTEAFF
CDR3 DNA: TGTGCCAGCAGTTGGGACAGGGGGAAAACTGAAGCTTTCTTT

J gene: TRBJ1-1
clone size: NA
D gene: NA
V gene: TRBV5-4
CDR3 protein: CASSPDRPFQAFF
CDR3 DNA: TGTGCCAGCAGTCCTGACAGACCATTCCAAGCTTTCTTT

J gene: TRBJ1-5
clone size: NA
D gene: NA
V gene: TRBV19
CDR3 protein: CASSIEPGGQPQHF
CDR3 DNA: TGTGCCAGTAGTATAGAACCAGGAGGTCAGCCCCAGCATTTT

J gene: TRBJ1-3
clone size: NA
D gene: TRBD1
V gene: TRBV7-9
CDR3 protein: CASGQGDTIYF
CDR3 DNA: TGTGCCTCCGGACAGGGTGACACCATATATTTT

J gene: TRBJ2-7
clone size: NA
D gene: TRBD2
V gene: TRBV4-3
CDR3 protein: CASSDLSGTSGYEQYF
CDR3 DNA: TGCGCCAGCAGCGATTTGTCCGGGACTAGCGGATACGAGCAGTACTTC

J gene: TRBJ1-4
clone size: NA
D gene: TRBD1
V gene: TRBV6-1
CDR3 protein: CASRPWTGKYEKLFF
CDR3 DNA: TGTGCCAGCAGGCCCTGGACAGGGAAGTACGAAAAACTGTTTTTT

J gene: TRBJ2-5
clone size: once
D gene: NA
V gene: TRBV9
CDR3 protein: CASSVEGRAKETQYF
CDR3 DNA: TGTGCCAGCAGCGTAGAAGGCAGGGCCAAAGAGACCCAGTACTTC

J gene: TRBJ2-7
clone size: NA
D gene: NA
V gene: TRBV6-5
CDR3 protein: CASSLTLYSEQYF
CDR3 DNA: TGTGCCAGCAGTTTAACCCTTTACAGCGAGCAGTACTTC

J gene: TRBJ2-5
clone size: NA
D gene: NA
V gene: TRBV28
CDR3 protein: CASSPLGTTQYF
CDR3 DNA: TGTGCCAGCAGTCCGCTAGGGACAACACAGTACTTC

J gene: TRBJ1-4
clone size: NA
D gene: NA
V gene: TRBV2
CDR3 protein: CASGGTGNEKLFF
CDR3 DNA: TGTGCCAGCGGGGGGACGGGGAATGAAAAACTGTTTTTT

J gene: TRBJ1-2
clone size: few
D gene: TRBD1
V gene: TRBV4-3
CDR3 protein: CASSQDQGTGNEYTF
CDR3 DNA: TGCGCCAGCAGCCAAGATCAGGGGACAGGGAACGAATACACCTTC

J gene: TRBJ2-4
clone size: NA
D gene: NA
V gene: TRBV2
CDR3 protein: CAGGVDSQYF
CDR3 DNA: TGTGCCGGCGGGGTGGACTCTCAGTACTTC

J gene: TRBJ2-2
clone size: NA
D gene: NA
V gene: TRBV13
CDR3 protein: CASSLRGEPTGELFF
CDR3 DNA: TGTGCCAGCAGCTTAAGGGGCGAACCCACCGGGGAGCTGTTTTTT

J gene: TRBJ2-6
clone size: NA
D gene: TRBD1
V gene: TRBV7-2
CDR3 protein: CASSLARTGRGANVLTF
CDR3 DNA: TGTGCCAGCAGCTTAGCCAGGACAGGTCGGGGGGCCAACGTCCTGACTTTC